This T cell receptor beta chain was obtained from a study of T cells after yellow fever vaccination. About the research overall: With SMART-Seq v4 Ultra Low Input, the fractions containing low cell numbers were prepared. The study's findings and limits: Abundant bulk-population clonotypes could contaminate the FACS-sorted repertoires. The booster saw the reappearance of most primary-vaccination clones (about 95% CD4, almost 90% CD8).

On this clonotype: As yet, its antigen is unknown.

Researchers made TCR cDNA using 5'RACE template switching, and this step added a universal primer site and UMIs. One entry per CDR3 protein, called by TCRdb with MiXCR from the 5' RACE reads. The table shows hundreds of thousands of distinct CDR3 sequences, with 12% occurring only once. The germline V and J ends were trimmed by 4 bases and 3 bases, with 21 bases remaining between them. The CDR3 totals 17 residues. Material: PBMCs, obtained on the day of the yellow fever booster vaccination. V gene TRBV23-1 combines with J gene TRBJ2-5, with D possibly matching TRBD1 (5 bases). TRBV23-1 is an ORF, with its function uncertain. The receptor was isolated from a man in his thirties or forties who received the YFV17D yellow fever vaccine. CDR3 nucleotides: TGCGCCAGCAGTCCCAAGGTCAGGGCGAACAGCGAAGAGACCCAGTACTTC. Translating it yields CASSPKVRANSEETQYF.